Below, one T cell receptor (beta chain) is given with its context. The sample originates from a study of blood T cell repertoires in COVID-19. Profiling relied on immunoSEQ multiplex PCR, and the TCRdb table lists in-frame clones only, not all of them. Of about 310,000 clones in the sample, more than 75% were seen once. CDR1 is SGHDT, CDR2 YYEEEE, per germline. The CDR3 extends over 16 amino acids. The junction had 9 bases not matched to a gene; V was cut back by 0 bases and J by 8 bases. The sequenced sample was peripheral blood. The receptor comes from a man in his fifties or sixties with active or convalescent COVID-19. This chain links TRBV5-6 with TRBJ1-4, with 8 positions matching TRBD1. The CDR3 spells CASSLGSRGQGEKLFF. CDR3 bases: TGTGCCAGCAGCTTGGGCTCCAGGGGGCAGGGGGAAAAACTGTTTTTT.